This T cell receptor (beta chain) was identified in a study of blood T cell repertoires in COVID-19. Study context: Whether acute or convalescent, the COVID-19 samples came from the United States, Italy and Spain.

Assay: immunoSEQ multiplex PCR; the TCRdb copy retains only in-frame clones and omits some. In the table there are 450,000 or so clones, over 85% of which are singletons. The CDR3 loop spans 17 amino acids. Germline lookup yields CDR1 MGHDK and CDR2 SYGVNS. V lost 1 base, J lost 2 bases, and 17 bases lay in between. The chain employs TRBV25-1 and TRBJ1-2, with D possibly being TRBD1 (5 bases). The sequenced material came from peripheral blood. The sequence derives from a man younger than 35 with COVID-19, enrolled during active disease. This chain's CDR3 is CASSELNRTRINYGYTF. CDR3 DNA sequence: TGTGCCAGCAGTGAATTAAACAGGACACGGATCAACTATGGCTACACCTTC.